Below are 27 T cell receptor beta chains sequenced from a single sample in a study of blood T cell repertoires in COVID-19. Some clones are missing from TCRdb's copy, which holds only in-frame ones; the method was immunoSEQ multiplex PCR. The profile shows about 400,000 clones, 87% of them singletons. Sequenced: PBMCs or T cells enriched from blood (not recorded which). These receptors originate from a woman between 18 and 30 years old with acute COVID-19.

This chain joins TRBV27 and TRBJ2-1, with D possibly being TRBD2 (6 bases). Germline CDR1 reads MNHEY; CDR2 reads SMNVEV (reference sequence). This CDR3 is 14 amino acids long. The V gene lost 7 bases and the J gene lost 5 bases, with 15 bases spanning the gap. DNA for the CDR3: TGTGCCAGCAAGGACGGGAGTATCCACAATGAGCAGTTCTTC. Residues: CASKDGSIHNEQFF.

This chain links TRBV30 with TRBJ1-2; D may be TRBD1 (5 bases). Trimming shortened V by 5 bases and J by 1 base, and 8 bases separated the two germline ends. Germline V gene lookup returns CDR1 GTSNPN and CDR2 SVGIG (reference sequence). This CDR3 is built from 12 residues. CDR3 in DNA: TGTGCCTGGGAGACAGTTAACTATGGCTACACCTTC. Amino acids: CAWETVNYGYTF.

This sequence joins TRBV9 and TRBJ1-1; the match to TRBD1 covers 8 bases. The CDR3 is 15 amino acids. From germline, CDR1 is SGDLS and CDR2 YYNGEE. The junction had 6 bases not matched to a gene; V was cut back by 1 base and J by 4 bases. The CDR3 region is CASSVSSGGRTEAFF. The CDR3 nucleotides are TGTGCCAGCAGCGTAAGTTCAGGGGGCCGCACTGAAGCTTTCTTT.

The chain recombines TRBV24-1 with TRBJ1-2; D remains unclear. Trimming took 1 base from V and 8 from J, leaving 7 bases between them. CDR1 is KGHDR, CDR2 SFDVKD, per germline. This CDR3 has 12 amino acids. Here the CDR3 reads CATSDFVEGYTF. Here the CDR3 DNA reads TGTGCCACCAGTGATTTCGTGGAGGGCTACACCTTC.

The chain employs TRBV7-6 and TRBJ2-2; 7 nucleotides align to TRBD2. The CDR3 sequence is 16 residues long. V was clipped by 1 base and J by 1 base; unmatched bases: 3. Germline values: CDR1 SGHVS, CDR2 FNYEAQ. The CDR3 DNA follows: TGTGCCAGCAGCTTAGAGCTAGCGGAGAACACCGGGGAGCTGTTTTTT. This sequence encodes CASSLELAENTGELFF.

CDR3 coding DNA: TGTGCCAGCAGCCTTGACTTTGGGCAGTTCTTC. It yields the protein CASSLDFGQFF. V usage is TRBV7-2 and J usage is TRBJ2-1, with no clear D. This CDR3 comprises 11 residues. V lost 5 bases and J lost 12, with 11 bases in between. Germline V gene sequence: CDR1 SGHTA, CDR2 FQGNSA. The full variable domain, completed using reference TRBV7-2 and TRBJ2-1, is GAGVSQSPSNKVTEKGKDVELRCDPISGHTALYWYRQSLGQGLEFLIYFQGNSAPDKSGLPSDRFSAERTGGSVSTLTIQRTQQEDSAVYLCASSLDFGQFFGPGTRLTVL.

The chain employs TRBV18 and TRBJ1-4, with 10 bases fitting TRBD1. The CDR3 runs 15 residues. Germline CDR1 is KGHSH and CDR2 is LQKENI. V trimming: 3 bases; J trimming: 8 bases; junction bases outside the gene matches: 6. The CDR3 loop reads CASSPRGTGEEKLFF. For the CDR3, the DNA is TGTGCCAGCTCACCTCGCGGGACAGGGGAGGAAAAACTGTTTTTT. Based on the CDR3 plus reference TRBV18 and TRBJ1-4, the full variable domain is NAGVMQNPRHLVRRRGQEARLRCSPMKGHSHVYWYRQLPEEGLKFMVYLQKENIIDESGMPKERFSAEFPKEGPSILRIQQVVRGDSAAYFCASSPRGTGEEKLFFGSGTQLSVL.

The chain is built from TRBV7-6 and TRBJ2-1, with D perhaps TRBD2 (7 bases). CDR1 SGHVS and CDR2 FNYEAQ come from the germline V gene. The V end was cut by 5 bases, the J end by 4 bases, with 21 bases between. The CDR3 loop spans 17 amino acids. The CDR3 DNA sequence: TGTGCCAGCAGCCCGGGGTGGTGGGGGGGCCAATACAATGAGCAGTTCTTC. Its translation: CASSPGWWGGQYNEQFF.

This chain joins TRBV3-1 (or the pseudogene TRBV3-2) and TRBJ1-3, with D uncertain. This CDR3 comprises 15 residues. Trimming cost V 1 base and J 1 base, with 8 bases left between them. Germline V gene sequence: CDR1 LGHDT, CDR2 YNNKEL (reference sequence). The CDR3 loop reads CASSQGTQSGNTIYF. Here the CDR3 DNA reads TGTGCCAGCAGCCAAGGGACTCAGTCTGGAAACACCATATATTTT.

The rearrangement joins TRBV19 to TRBJ1-3; 7 bases agree with TRBD1. CDR1 is LNHDA and CDR2 is SQIVND in the germline V gene (reference sequence). This CDR3 has 13 residues. Trimming at V came to 9 bases and at J to 0 bases, leaving 2 bases not matched to a gene. CDR3 sequence reads: CASRDSSGNTIYF. In DNA, the CDR3 is TGTGCCAGCCGGGACAGCTCTGGAAACACCATATATTTT.

This chain links TRBV7-3 with TRBJ2-7, with D possibly TRBD2 on 5 matching bases. Germline V gene sequence: CDR1 SGHTA, CDR2 FQGTGA. The V end was cut by 2 bases, the J end by 9 bases, with 14 bases between. The CDR3 has 13 residues. The CDR3 DNA reads as TGTGCCAGCAGCTTAGATCCTGAGGGCGTGCAGTACTTC. Translating gives CASSLDPEGVQYF.

J is TRBJ1-2 and V is TRBV7-6, with D possibly TRBD1 on 5 matching bases. The germline CDR1 and CDR2 sequences are SGHVS and FNYEAQ. This CDR3 comprises 14 residues. Trimming stripped 5 bases from V and 8 bases from J, with 18 bases between. CDR3 region: CASSPGGDLGGYTF. The CDR3 DNA is TGTGCCAGCAGCCCAGGCGGGGACCTTGGGGGCTACACCTTC.

The chain links TRBV18 to TRBJ2-7; D may be TRBD2 (6 bases). The CDR3 extends over 18 amino acids. V dropped 1 base and J dropped 5 bases, with 24 bases sitting between them. CDR1 is KGHSH, CDR2 LQKENI, per germline. In nucleotides, the CDR3 is TGTGCCAGCTCACCACTATCGGGGGTTGGGGGTGAGCGCCACGAGCAGTACTTC. Encoded protein: CASSPLSGVGGERHEQYF.

The V gene is TRBV7-6, the J gene TRBJ2-1; TRBD2 matches 7 bases. The V gene end was trimmed by 0 bases and the J gene end by 7 bases; junction bases not matched to a gene: 3. Germline-derived CDR1 and CDR2 are SGHVS and FNYEAQ. CDR3 length: 14 residues. For the CDR3, the DNA is TGTGCCAGCAGCTTAGCGATCGGGGGGAATGAGCAGTTCTTC. Amino acid sequence: CASSLAIGGNEQFF.

This chain joins TRBV12-5 and TRBJ1-5; possibly TRBD1 for D (6 bases). Trimming took off 2 bases at V and 6 bases at J, with 14 bases between the two ends. The CDR3 contains 15 residues. Germline V gives CDR1 LGHNT, CDR2 FRNRAP. The CDR3 bases are TGTGCTAGTGGTTTGACAGGGTTAAAGGGTCAGCCCCAGCATTTT. As protein: CASGLTGLKGQPQHF.

This clone has a single count. V gene TRBV6-5 combines with J gene TRBJ2-7; TRBD2 is a possible D gene (5 bases). CDR1 and CDR2 from the germline V gene are MNHEY and SVGAGI. Between the trimmed V and J ends, which lost 2 bases and 7 bases, there was a span of 15 bases. The CDR3 length is 14 residues. CDR3 nucleotides: TGTGCCAGCAGTTACAGTGAGGGCCGCTTGGAGCAGTACTTC. Amino acid sequence: CASSYSEGRLEQYF.

This chain links TRBV3-1 (or the pseudogene TRBV3-2) with TRBJ2-3, with a tentative D call TRBD2 (6 bases). Germline CDR1 and CDR2: LGHDT and YNNKEL (reference sequence). CDR3 length: 15 residues. The V end was cut by 1 base, the J end by 1 base, with 9 bases between. DNA of the CDR3: TGTGCCAGCAGCCAAGTACTAGCTGGCACAGATACGCAGTATTTT. Translated, it gives CASSQVLAGTDTQYF.

The chain has TRBV30 and TRBJ2-7; no clear D. Germline CDR1 GTSNPN, CDR2 SVGIG (reference sequence). The CDR3 sequence is 13 residues long. Trimming took 4 bases from V and 1 from J, leaving 11 bases between them. CDR3 in DNA: TGTGCCTGGAACCAGGCACTGTCCTACGAGCAGTACTTC. This sequence encodes CAWNQALSYEQYF.

This chain connects TRBV2 to TRBJ1-5; the match to TRBD1 covers 8 bases. The CDR3 loop spans 13 amino acids. The V segment lost 6 bases and the J segment 5 bases; nucleotides outside the gene matches: 3. Germline CDR1 reads SNHLY; CDR2 reads FYNNEI. Written as DNA, the CDR3 is TGTGCCAGCAGAGGACAGGGTCATCAGCCCCAGCATTTT. Translation gives CASRGQGHQPQHF.

The chain joins TRBV6-5 to TRBJ2-1; 11 bases map to TRBD2. The trim removed 6 bases at V and 5 bases at J, leaving 6 bases unmatched. This CDR3 comprises 15 residues. The germline V gene has CDR1 MNHEY and CDR2 SVGAGI. The DNA of the CDR3 is TGTGCCAGCAGGGGGCTAGCGGGGGGCCACAATGAGCAGTTCTTC. This codes for CASRGLAGGHNEQFF.

The V gene is TRBV6-5, the J gene TRBJ1-5, with D hard to call. The CDR3 runs to 14 residues. CDR1 and CDR2 from the germline V gene are MNHEY and SVGAGI. V lost 0 bases, J lost 5 bases, and 8 bases lay in between. CDR3 coding DNA: TGTGCCAGCAGTTACTCGTACGGGGATCAGCCCCAGCATTTT. Its protein product is CASSYSYGDQPQHF.

The V gene is TRBV9, the J gene TRBJ2-6; tentative D call: TRBD1 (6 bases). Germline V gene sequence: CDR1 SGDLS, CDR2 YYNGEE. The CDR3 spans 17 residues. The V end was cut by 3 bases, the J end by 1 base, with 14 bases between. CDR3 amino acids: CASSGRGSKSGANVLTF. As DNA, the CDR3 is TGTGCCAGCAGCGGTAGGGGGTCGAAATCTGGGGCCAACGTCCTGACTTTC.

The rearrangement joins TRBV6-5 to TRBJ2-7; tentatively, D is TRBD2 (5 bases). This CDR3 has 14 amino acids. Germline V gives CDR1 MNHEY, CDR2 SVGAGI. Deletions cut 6 bases from V and 4 bases from J, with 16 bases between. DNA of the CDR3: TGTGCCAGCAGGCACGGGGTTGGAGCTTACGAGCAGTACTTC. Its protein is CASRHGVGAYEQYF.

The V gene is TRBV24-1, the J gene TRBJ1-5; 10 bases are a match to TRBD1. The CDR3 has 16 amino acids. The ends lost 3 bases at V and 4 bases at J; junction bases unmatched: 5. Germline values: CDR1 KGHDR, CDR2 SFDVKD. CDR3 DNA sequence: TGTGCCACCAGTGATGAGGGACAGGGGTTAAATCAGCCCCAGCATTTT. It yields the protein CATSDEGQGLNQPQHF.

The CDR3 spells CASSLTRRETQYF. The CDR3 coding sequence is TGTGCCAGCAGTTTAACTAGGAGGGAGACCCAGTACTTC. V gene TRBV12-3 or TRBV12-4 combines with J gene TRBJ2-5; D may be TRBD2 (5 bases). This CDR3 contains 13 residues. Trimming took 2 bases from V and 5 from J, leaving 9 bases between them.

The V and J genes are TRBV28 and TRBJ2-7; 15 positions agree with TRBD2. CDR3 length equals 17 residues. CDR1 and CDR2 (germline): MDHEN, SYDVKM. The ends lost 1 base at V and 4 bases at J; junction bases unmatched: 5. CDR3 coding DNA: TGTGCCAGCAGTTTATTTGGACTAGCGGGAGGGCCTTACGAGCAGTACTTC. It encodes CASSLFGLAGGPYEQYF. Full variable domain (outside the CDR3, taken from reference TRBV28 and TRBJ2-7): DVKVTQSSRYLVKRTGEKVFLECVQDMDHENMFWYRQDPGLGLRLIYFSYDVKMKEKGDIPEGYSVSREKKERFSLILESASTNQTSMYLCASSLFGLAGGPYEQYFGPGTRLTVT.

The chain combines TRBV3-1 (or the pseudogene TRBV3-2) with TRBJ1-1, with a possible D match to TRBD1 (5 bases). CDR3 length: 13 amino acids. V lost 6 bases, J lost 11 bases, and 19 bases lay in between. CDR1 is LGHDT and CDR2 is YNNKEL in the germline V gene (reference sequence). DNA of the CDR3: TGTGCCAGCAGGGCCGGGGGAAGTGAGTGGGCTTTCTTT. This encodes CASRAGGSEWAFF.